The 24 T cell receptor beta chains presented below share a single source sample, sequenced in a study of cytomegalovirus exposure and HLA in healthy donors. Both 60 Vbeta primers and 13 Jbeta primers went into the PCR. Produced via immunoSEQ multiplex PCR; TCRdb's table is partial and in-frame only. The table has tens of thousands of clones, 65% to 80% seen once. The specimen sequenced was PBMCs. These receptors all stem from a woman in her 50s in good health and CMV-seropositive.

CDR3 sequence reads: CASSGTSGRETQYF. The CDR3 coding sequence is TGCGCCAGCAGCGGAACCTCGGGGAGGGAGACCCAGTACTTC. The rearrangement joins TRBV5-1 to TRBJ2-5; D possibly corresponds to TRBD2 (6 bases). The ends were cut back, 4 bases at V and 5 bases at J, with 15 bases in the middle. Germline V gene data show CDR1 as SGHRS and CDR2 as YFSETQ. The CDR3 runs to 14 residues. Full variable domain (outside the CDR3, taken from reference TRBV5-1 and TRBJ2-5): KAGVTQTPRYLIKTRGQQVTLSCSPISGHRSVSWYQQTPGQGLQFLFEYFSETQRNKGNFPGRFSGRQFSNSRSEMNVSTLELGDSALYLCASSGTSGRETQYFGPGTRLLVL.

In this sample, this clone turned up once. The V call is TRBV7-8, the J call TRBJ2-3; 8 bases line up with TRBD1. This CDR3 contains 17 residues. Germline CDR1 reads SGHVS; CDR2 reads FQNEAQ. J lost 0 bases, V lost 5 bases, and 10 bases had no gene match. CDR3 region: CASSAGTGAASTDTQYF. The CDR3 DNA reads as TGTGCCAGCAGCGCAGGGACAGGAGCCGCTAGCACAGATACGCAGTATTTT. Supplemented by reference TRBV7-8 and TRBJ2-3, the full variable domain reads GAGVSQSPRYKVAKRGQDVALRCDPISGHVSLFWYQQALGQGPEFLTYFQNEAQLDKSGLPSDRFFAERPEGSVSTLKIQRTQQEDSAVYLCASSAGTGAASTDTQYFGPGTRLTVL.

A word on this clone: At one end, the junction sequence differs from germline, possibly due to a read error. Other nucleotide sequences in the sample specify the same CDR3. The chain carries TRBV7-6 and TRBJ2-7, with a tentative D call TRBD2 (5 bases). The CDR3 extends over 13 amino acids. Germline V gene lookup returns CDR1 SGHVS and CDR2 FNYEAQ. The CDR3, as DNA: TGCGCCAGCAGCTTGGCTAGCACCTACGAGCAGTACTTC. Amino acid sequence: CASSLASTYEQYF.

The V call is TRBV30, the J call TRBJ2-1, with 9 positions matching TRBD2. Germline lookup yields CDR1 GTSNPN and CDR2 SVGIG (reference sequence). This CDR3 has 14 amino acids. Trimming cost V 1 base and J 7 bases; bases outside gene matches: 5. Here the CDR3 reads CAWSGGTSHNEQFF. For the CDR3, the DNA is TGTGCCTGGAGTGGGGGGACTAGCCATAATGAGCAGTTCTTC.

CDR3 coding DNA: TGTGCCAGCAGCTTAGGGGGGACTAGCGGAATCTCCTACAATGAGCAGTTCTTC. Encoded protein: CASSLGGTSGISYNEQFF. The chain links TRBV11-3 to TRBJ2-1, with TRBD2 matching over 11 bases. Germline values: CDR1 SGHNT, CDR2 YENEEA. The J segment lost 0 bases and the V segment lost 1 base, leaving 5 bases of the junction unmatched. This CDR3 is built from 18 residues.

This chain uses TRBV4-2 with TRBJ2-1; 7 bases map to TRBD2. CDR1 is LGHNA, CDR2 YNFKEQ, per germline. After removal of 1 base from V and 5 bases from J, the junction contained 5 bases not matched to a gene. The length of the CDR3 is 15 residues. The CDR3 DNA follows: TGTGCCAGCAGCCAAGGGGGGGGAGGCGACAATGAGCAGTTCTTC. It yields the protein CASSQGGGGDNEQFF.

The chain combines TRBV19 with TRBJ1-2; D unclear. The V and J ends lost 1 base and 4 bases respectively, with 10 bases between them. The CDR3 runs 14 residues. Germline CDR1 reads LNHDA; CDR2 reads SQIVND (reference sequence). The CDR3 DNA reads as TGTGCCAGTAGTATAGGTCAAGGAGTCTATGGCTACACCTTC. Its translation: CASSIGQGVYGYTF.

This clone has a handful of counts. CDR3 region: CASSLALGLAGDNEQFF. CDR3 nucleotides: TGTGCCAGCAGCTTAGCGTTGGGGCTAGCGGGAGACAATGAGCAGTTCTTC. This sequence joins TRBV7-9 and TRBJ2-1; TRBD2 agrees at 10 bases. CDR3 length: 17 residues. J was trimmed by 5 bases and V by 0 bases; bases with no gene match: 7. Per the germline V gene, CDR1 is SEHNR and CDR2 is FQNEAQ (reference sequence).

This clone was detected a few times. V usage is TRBV27 and J usage is TRBJ2-1; D is ambiguous. Trimming pared 2 bases from V and 4 bases from J, leaving 6 bases between. Looked up from germline, CDR1 is MNHEY and CDR2 is SMNVEV (reference sequence). CDR3 length equals 13 residues. This CDR3 reads CASSLAGYNEQFF. The CDR3 DNA sequence: TGTGCCAGCAGTTTAGCCGGGTACAATGAGCAGTTCTTC.

This clone was seen more than once but under ten times. The gene calls are TRBV6-1 and TRBJ1-4; TRBD1 might be the D (6 bases). Germline lookup yields CDR1 MNHNS and CDR2 SASEGT. V dropped 11 bases and J dropped 7 bases, with 14 bases sitting between them. The CDR3 has 12 residues. The DNA for the CDR3 is TGTGCCGGCAACAGGGAAGGTGAAAAACTGTTTTTT. Residues: CAGNREGEKLFF.

V and J are TRBV29-1 and TRBJ2-7, with D hard to call. Trimming removed 5 bases at V and 0 bases at J, with 11 bases between. CDR3 length equals 13 residues. Germline V gene sequence: CDR1 SQVTM, CDR2 ANQGSEA. The CDR3, as DNA: TGCAGCGTTAAAAGCGTTCACTCCTACGAGCAGTACTTC. Its translation is CSVKSVHSYEQYF.

This chain connects TRBV6-5 to TRBJ2-5; D remains ambiguous. The DNA end is more similar to TRBJ2-7, so the J call may be wrong. There are 14 residues in the CDR3. CDR1 MNHEY and CDR2 SVGAGI come from the germline V gene. Here the CDR3 reads CASSYSPSRGEQYF. The CDR3 DNA reads TGTGCCAGCAGTTACTCCCCGTCTAGAGGCGAGCAGTACTTC.

The chain joins TRBV10-3 to TRBJ2-7; 7 bases are shared with TRBD1. CDR3 length equals 14 residues. Germline V CDR1 and CDR2: ENHRY, SYGVKD. V was pared by 3 bases and J by 3 bases, with 5 bases of the junction left unmatched. CDR3 sequence reads: CAISEQGRIYEQYF. The CDR3 DNA sequence: TGTGCCATCAGTGAACAGGGGCGGATCTACGAGCAGTACTTC.

For the CDR3, the DNA is TGTGCCAGCTTGCCGGGACAGGGTGACACTGAAGCTTTCTTT. Its translation is CASLPGQGDTEAFF. This chain joins TRBV18 and TRBJ1-1; 9 bases align to TRBD1. The CDR3 covers 14 residues. Germline values: CDR1 KGHSH, CDR2 LQKENI. V was clipped by 7 bases and J by 3 bases; unmatched bases: 6.

The chain links TRBV6-1 to TRBJ1-6; possible D gene TRBD1, 6 bases. Germline V gene sequence: CDR1 MNHNS, CDR2 SASEGT. The CDR3 length is 15 residues. V gave up 3 bases and J gave up 4 bases, with 10 bases separating them. CDR3 nucleotide sequence: TGTGCCAGCAGTGAGGGACACCAGTATAATTCACCCCTCCACTTT. Translating gives CASSEGHQYNSPLHF.

The rearrangement joins TRBV6-5 to TRBJ2-1; 7 bases agree with TRBD2. The germline CDR1 and CDR2 sequences are MNHEY and SVGAGI. The J segment lost 4 bases and the V segment lost 5 bases, leaving 8 bases of the junction unmatched. CDR3 length: 15 residues. The CDR3 DNA sequence: TGTGCCAGCAGTACTGGGAGGGGCGGGTACAATGAGCAGTTCTTC. Amino acids: CASSTGRGGYNEQFF.

The chain has TRBV28 and TRBJ2-7; 13 nucleotides align to TRBD2. Germline CDR1 and CDR2: MDHEN and SYDVKM. This CDR3 has 16 residues. The V segment lost 7 bases and the J segment 3 bases; nucleotides outside the gene matches: 9. The CDR3 bases are TGTGCCAGCATTCCCCGGTGGACTAGCGGGAGCTACGAGCAGTACTTC. It yields the protein CASIPRWTSGSYEQYF.

The J gene is TRBJ1-5, the V gene TRBV7-9, with D perhaps TRBD1 (5 bases). The CDR3 has 19 residues. Germline CDR1 and CDR2: SEHNR and FQNEAQ (reference sequence). The V end was cut by 2 bases, the J end by 4 bases, with 24 bases between. The DNA of the CDR3 is TGTGCCAGCAGCTTATGGCGGGGAGAAACGAAACAGGTTAATCAGCCCCAGCATTTT. Residues: CASSLWRGETKQVNQPQHF.

The chain combines TRBV15 with TRBJ2-7; unclear D gene. The CDR3 consists of 15 residues. Germline lookup yields CDR1 LNHNV and CDR2 YYDKDF (reference sequence). The ends were cut back, 0 bases at V and 0 bases at J, with 9 bases in the middle. This CDR3 reads CATSRDSTSSYEQYF. The CDR3 DNA follows: TGTGCCACCAGCAGAGATAGCACGAGCTCCTACGAGCAGTACTTC.

This clone was detected a few times. The V call is TRBV5-1, the J call TRBJ1-3; 7 bases agree with TRBD1. Germline trimming cut 4 bases from V and 2 bases from J; bases unmatched to any gene: 9. The CDR3 has 16 amino acids. Germline V gene data show CDR1 as SGHRS and CDR2 as YFSETQ. The CDR3 nucleotides are TGCGCCAGCAGCATAGACAGGGTCAGTCCTGGAAACACCATATATTTT. Protein sequence: CASSIDRVSPGNTIYF.

J is TRBJ2-2 and V is TRBV5-4, with TRBD2 identical over 13 bases. With 4 bases clipped from V and 6 bases from J, the junction kept 6 bases outside the gene matches. Germline values: CDR1 SGHNT, CDR2 YYREEE (reference sequence). The CDR3 spans 16 residues. The CDR3 region is CASSGGLAGEPGELFF. CDR3 in DNA: TGTGCCAGCAGCGGCGGACTAGCGGGAGAGCCCGGGGAGCTGTTTTTT.

This clone was seen once. The chain links TRBV5-4 to TRBJ2-3; 11 bases line up with TRBD2. From germline, CDR1 is SGHNT and CDR2 YYREEE (reference sequence). The CDR3 has 16 amino acids. Losses at the gene ends were 5 bases for V and 3 bases for J; bases not matched to a gene: 8. CDR3 region: CASRRLAGGGTDTQYF. Written as DNA, the CDR3 is TGTGCCAGCAGACGTCTAGCGGGAGGAGGGACAGATACGCAGTATTTT.

This clone was recorded only once. This chain connects TRBV9 to TRBJ1-1; 9 nucleotides align to TRBD1. With V trimmed by 4 bases and J by 0 bases, 4 bases remained unmatched. Germline loops: CDR1 SGDLS, CDR2 YYNGEE. There are 15 residues in the CDR3. In nucleotides, the CDR3 is TGTGCCAGCAGCAGACAGGGGGGGGTGAACACTGAAGCTTTCTTT. This codes for CASSRQGGVNTEAFF.

This chain connects TRBV28 to TRBJ1-1, with TRBD1 as a possible D gene (6 bases). CDR3 length equals 13 residues. Germline CDR1 and CDR2: MDHEN and SYDVKM. Trimming removed 5 bases at V and 8 bases at J, with 15 bases between. The CDR3 region is CASSLPAGTEAFF. CDR3 in DNA: TGTGCCAGCAGTCTCCCTGCAGGGACAGAAGCTTTCTTT. Full variable domain (remainder filled in from reference TRBV28 and TRBJ1-1): DVKVTQSSRYLVKRTGEKVFLECVQDMDHENMFWYRQDPGLGLRLIYFSYDVKMKEKGDIPEGYSVSREKKERFSLILESASTNQTSMYLCASSLPAGTEAFFGQGTRLTVV.